This T cell receptor (beta chain) emerged from a study of blood T cell repertoires in COVID-19. Study-wide background: COVID-19 samples, acute and convalescent, were from the United States, Italy and Spain. The analysed material was cDNA or gDNA that came from T cells, B-cell-depleted T cells, or PBMCs.

In the original analysis: Counts of nucleated cells, estimated from reference gene primer amplification, were obtained. Generated by immunoSEQ multiplex PCR, the TCRdb table keeps only in-frame clones and is missing some. V and J calls and clone size are as listed in that table; D and trimming were resolved from the DNA. The data contain about 26,000 clones, 85% to 90% of them singletons. With 0 bases removed from V and 7 bases from J, the gap between germline ends came to 12 bases. CDR3 length equals 15 residues. Per germline, CDR1 LGHDT and CDR2 YNNKEL (reference sequence). The chain employs TRBV3-1 (or the pseudogene TRBV3-2) and TRBJ2-2; TRBD2 is a possible D gene (5 bases). This clonotype was sampled from a human donor in a cohort sampled during active COVID-19. Input material: peripheral blood. CDR3 residues: CASSQDLLGGGELFF. As DNA, the CDR3 is TGTGCCAGCAGCCAAGATCTGCTAGGAGGCGGGGAGCTGTTTTTT.